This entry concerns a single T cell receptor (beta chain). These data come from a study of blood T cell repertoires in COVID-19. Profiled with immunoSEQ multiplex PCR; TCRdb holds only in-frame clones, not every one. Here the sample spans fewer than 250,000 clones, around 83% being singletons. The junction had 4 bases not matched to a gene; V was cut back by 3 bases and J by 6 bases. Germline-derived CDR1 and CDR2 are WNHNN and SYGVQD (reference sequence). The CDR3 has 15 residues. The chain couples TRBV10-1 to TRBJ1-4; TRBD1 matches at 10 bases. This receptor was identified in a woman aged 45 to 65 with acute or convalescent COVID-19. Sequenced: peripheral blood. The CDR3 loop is CASSDGGTGDEKLFF. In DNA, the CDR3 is TGCGCCAGCAGTGATGGCGGGACAGGGGATGAAAAACTGTTTTTT.